This TCR beta chain was recorded in a study of CD8+ T cells in alopecia areata. Study results and limitations: Treatment with tofacitinib significantly lowered scalp clonality and reduced expanded CD8+ clones among the top 100.

A note on this clone: The antigen is not known.

Trimming cost V 5 bases and J 4 bases; bases outside gene matches: 6. The CDR3 runs 14 residues. The germline V gene has CDR1 MNHEY and CDR2 SMNVEV (reference sequence). Sequencing relied on a cDNA template that was reverse transcribed from extracted RNA. The table came from immunoSEQ multiplex PCR; TCRdb's copy has only in-frame clones and leaves some out. The table has over 70,000 clones, around 67% seen once. Noted treatment: oral pan-JAK inhibitor, 5-10 mg twice daily. V gene TRBV27 combines with J gene TRBJ2-7, with 9 positions matching TRBD1. This receptor was taken from a human donor with alopecia areata. This material consisted of CD8+ T cells sorted from blood, taken at week 24, from a patient treated with tofacitinib. The CDR3 sequence is CASSPTGTGYEQYF. The CDR3 region has the DNA TGTGCCAGCAGTCCAACAGGGACAGGGTACGAGCAGTACTTC.